These 27 T cell receptor beta chains originate from one sample sequenced in a study of cytomegalovirus exposure and HLA in healthy donors. PCR used 60 Vbeta primers and 13 Jbeta primers. Using immunoSEQ multiplex PCR, the repertoire was profiled, and TCRdb retains in-frame clones only, with some absent. This sample yields about 120,000 clones, of which about four fifths are seen a single time; 2.2% belongs to the top ten. What was sequenced was PBMCs. These receptor sequences come from a woman aged 35 to 49 in good health and CMV-seronegative.

The chain uses TRBV5-1 and TRBJ2-1; 8 nucleotides match TRBD1. The CDR3 loop spans 15 amino acids. With V trimmed by 4 bases and J by 5 bases, 8 bases remained unmatched. Germline V gives CDR1 SGHRS, CDR2 YFSETQ. CDR3 residues: CASSPPGGLDNEQFF. DNA of the CDR3: TGCGCCAGCAGCCCTCCAGGGGGCTTGGACAATGAGCAGTTCTTC.

The CDR3 DNA is TGTGCCAGCAGGCCTACTAGCGGGGGCACAGATACGCAGTATTTT. This sequence encodes CASRPTSGGTDTQYF. J is TRBJ2-3 and V is TRBV2, with 10 bases fitting TRBD2. CDR3 length equals 15 residues. Trimming took 6 bases from V and 1 from J; bases not matched to a gene: 4. Germline V gene lookup returns CDR1 SNHLY and CDR2 FYNNEI. Filled out from reference TRBV2 and TRBJ2-3, the complete variable domain reads EPEVTQTPSHQVTQMGQEVILRCVPISNHLYFYWYRQILGQKVEFLVSFYNNEISEKSEIFDDQFSVERPDGSNFTLKIRSTKLEDSAMYFCASRPTSGGTDTQYFGPGTRLTVL.

This clone is a singleton in its sample. The genes are TRBV7-6 and TRBJ2-3, with TRBD2 identical over 14 bases. The junction had 5 bases not matched to a gene; V was cut back by 3 bases and J by 0 bases. The CDR3 contains 18 residues. The germline gives CDR1 SGHVS, CDR2 FNYEAQ. Here the CDR3 reads CASSFLGLAGASTDTQYF. As DNA, the CDR3 is TGTGCCAGCAGCTTCCTGGGACTAGCGGGGGCTAGCACAGATACGCAGTATTTT.

This chain uses TRBV30 with TRBJ1-2; D unclear. Trimming removed 2 bases from V and 3 bases from J, with 13 bases in between. The CDR3 has 14 residues. Per germline, CDR1 GTSNPN and CDR2 SVGIG (reference sequence). This CDR3 reads CAWSPRGAYYGYTF. CDR3 in DNA: TGTGCCTGGAGTCCCCGGGGAGCTTACTATGGCTACACCTTC.

The CDR3 coding sequence is TGTGCCAGCAGTTTGAGGGTTCGGGGCTACACCTTC. Translated, it gives CASSLRVRGYTF. V and J are TRBV28 and TRBJ1-2; the D is unclear. The CDR3 totals 12 residues. Germline V lookup: CDR1 MDHEN, CDR2 SYDVKM. Trimming cost V 3 bases and J 8 bases, with 10 bases left between them.

V gene TRBV6-1 combines with J gene TRBJ2-7, with D perhaps TRBD2 (7 bases). Germline-derived CDR1 and CDR2 are MNHNS and SASEGT. This CDR3 has 14 residues. V shed 11 bases and J shed 0 bases, with 17 bases lying between them. DNA of the CDR3: TGTGCCTGTAAGGGGGGGGAACACTCCTACGAGCAGTACTTC. The encoded protein is CACKGGEHSYEQYF.

The chain carries TRBV7-8 and TRBJ2-7; tentatively, D is TRBD1 (5 bases). The germline CDR1 and CDR2 sequences are SGHVS and FQNEAQ. CDR3 length: 14 amino acids. The V and J ends lost 3 bases and 6 bases respectively, with 15 bases between them. CDR3 bases: TGTGCCAGCAGCTTGGGGCCAGGGAATATCGAGCAGTACTTC. Translated: CASSLGPGNIEQYF.

The chain carries TRBV4-1 and TRBJ1-6; D is unclear. V lost 1 base to trimming and J lost 10 bases, with 17 bases between them. The CDR3 runs 16 residues. Germline V lookup: CDR1 MGHRA, CDR2 YSYEKL. CDR3 in DNA: TGCGCCAGCAGCCAAGTGTATTTCGGAGGGCGGTCACCCCTCCACTTT. It encodes CASSQVYFGGRSPLHF.

V and J are TRBV18 and TRBJ2-7; D might be TRBD1 (5 bases). With 8 bases removed from V and 0 bases from J, the gap between germline ends came to 14 bases. The germline V gene encodes CDR1 KGHSH and CDR2 LQKENI. The CDR3 spans 14 residues. CDR3 protein: CASTPTERSYEQYF. The CDR3 DNA is TGTGCCAGCACCCCGACAGAGCGCTCCTACGAGCAGTACTTC.

The genes are TRBV27 and TRBJ2-1; the D is unclear. The V and J ends lost 4 bases and 8 bases respectively, with 15 bases between them. Germline V gene lookup returns CDR1 MNHEY and CDR2 SMNVEV (reference sequence). The CDR3 runs to 14 residues. CDR3 nucleotides: TGTGCCAGCAGTTACAGCACTCAGTTCCATGAGCAGTTCTTC. Its protein is CASSYSTQFHEQFF.

The genes are TRBV7-6 and TRBJ2-3, with TRBD2 as a possible D gene (6 bases). The CDR3 is made up of 13 amino acids. In germline, CDR1 is SGHVS, CDR2 FNYEAQ. Trimming shortened V by 5 bases and J by 2 bases, and 8 bases separated the two germline ends. CDR3 DNA: TGTGCCAGCAGCCTGCGGGACACAGATACGCAGTATTTT. Translated: CASSLRDTDTQYF.

The chain employs TRBV21-1 and TRBJ2-5; TRBD1 is the table's D call, not checked against the DNA. TRBV21-1 is described as a pseudogene. The CDR3 totals 21 residues. CDR3 coding DNA: TGTGCCAGCAGCAAAAAGGGGTGGGGCCGACAGGGCGCAGCCCTTAGAGAGACCCAGTACTTC. Its translation is CASSKKGWGRQGAALRETQYF.

This chain uses TRBV7-9 with TRBJ2-5, with 9 bases that match TRBD1. This CDR3 region has 17 residues. With 2 bases clipped from V and 5 bases from J, the junction kept 12 bases outside the gene matches. Germline CDR1 SEHNR, CDR2 FQNEAQ (reference sequence). CDR3 protein: CASSLNAGTGLSETQYF. The CDR3 DNA reads as TGTGCCAGCAGCTTAAACGCCGGGACAGGGCTTTCGGAGACCCAGTACTTC. Combining the CDR3 with reference TRBV7-9 and TRBJ2-5 gives the whole variable domain DTGVSQNPRHKITKRGQNVTFRCDPISEHNRLYWYRQTLGQGPEFLTYFQNEAQLEKSRLLSDRFSAERPKGSFSTLEIQRTEQGDSAMYLCASSLNAGTGLSETQYFGPGTRLLVL.

The V call is TRBV6-1, the J call TRBJ2-7; 10 bases line up with TRBD1. Germline loops: CDR1 MNHNS, CDR2 SASEGT. This CDR3 region has 15 residues. The junction had 12 bases not matched to a gene; V was cut back by 6 bases and J by 7 bases. The DNA of the CDR3 is TGTGCCAGCAGCGACCAGACAGGGGGCTTTTGGGAGCAGTACTTC. Translating it yields CASSDQTGGFWEQYF.

The chain combines TRBV19 with TRBJ1-1; TRBD1 might be the D (5 bases). CDR1 is LNHDA and CDR2 is SQIVND in the germline V gene (reference sequence). Trimming took off 1 base at V and 4 bases at J, with 10 bases between the two ends. The CDR3 length is 14 residues. CDR3 coding DNA: TGTGCCAGTAGTATAGGAAGGGGTTCCACTGAAGCTTTCTTT. It specifies CASSIGRGSTEAFF.

CDR3 bases: TGTGCCAGCAGTTTGGCGGGGGGTAACGAGCAGTACTTC. Translated: CASSLAGGNEQYF. The J gene is TRBJ2-7, the V gene TRBV6-5, with TRBD2 identical over 8 bases. J gave up 5 bases and V 4 bases, and 4 bases lay outside the gene matches. In germline, CDR1 is MNHEY, CDR2 SVGAGI. This CDR3 spans 13 amino acids.

This clone was observed a single time. The chain employs TRBV25-1 and TRBJ2-4, with 7 bases lining up with TRBD1. The CDR3 consists of 15 residues. The trim removed 8 bases at V and 3 bases at J, leaving 10 bases unmatched. Germline loops: CDR1 MGHDK, CDR2 SYGVNS. CDR3 nucleotide sequence: TGTGCCAGCGCAGAGACGGGGACAGTCAAAAACATTCAGTACTTC. Translating it yields CASAETGTVKNIQYF.

This chain links TRBV2 with TRBJ1-5; perhaps TRBD1 as D (6 bases). Trimming took 5 bases from V and 6 from J, leaving 8 bases between them. The CDR3 covers 12 residues. Germline V gives CDR1 SNHLY, CDR2 FYNNEI. The CDR3 is CASSQQGQPQHF. The CDR3 bases are TGTGCCAGCAGTCAACAGGGTCAGCCCCAGCATTTT.

The genes are TRBV5-8 and TRBJ1-1; 9 bases agree with TRBD1. J lost 1 base, V lost 0 bases, and 4 bases had no gene match. There are 16 residues in the CDR3. Germline-derived CDR1 and CDR2 are SGHTS and YDEGEE. The CDR3: CASSLADRGWNTEAFF. CDR3 in DNA: TGTGCCAGCAGCTTGGCGGACAGGGGTTGGAACACTGAAGCTTTCTTT.

This chain uses TRBV7-9 with TRBJ1-1, with 7 bases identical to TRBD1. This CDR3 is built from 16 residues. The ends lost 3 bases at V and 1 base at J; junction bases unmatched: 8. Germline CDR1 is SEHNR and CDR2 is FQNEAQ (reference sequence). The DNA of the CDR3 is TGTGCCAGCAGCTTGGCAGGGGGGCTCGGGAACACTGAAGCTTTCTTT. Translated: CASSLAGGLGNTEAFF.

The chain uses TRBV18 and TRBJ2-3; no reliable D call. The CDR3 sequence is 14 residues long. The germline CDR1 and CDR2 sequences are KGHSH and LQKENI. V was cut by 3 bases and J by 5 bases, with 12 bases left in between. The CDR3 loop is CASSPALTGDTQYF. The CDR3 nucleotides are TGTGCCAGCTCACCTGCGTTGACGGGAGATACGCAGTATTTT.

V gene TRBV11-2 combines with J gene TRBJ1-2; D is undetermined. With 6 bases removed from V and 4 bases from J, the gap between germline ends came to 9 bases. The germline V gene encodes CDR1 SGHAT and CDR2 FQNNGV. The CDR3 covers 12 residues. The CDR3 is CASSESGYGYTF. The CDR3, as DNA: TGTGCCAGCAGTGAGAGCGGCTATGGCTACACCTTC.

The chain recombines TRBV30 with TRBJ1-2; no firm D call. The CDR3 consists of 12 residues. Germline V gives CDR1 GTSNPN, CDR2 SVGIG (reference sequence). Trimming removed 3 bases at V and 4 bases at J, with 9 bases between. CDR3 amino acids: CAWRTPGYGYTF. The CDR3 nucleotides are TGTGCCTGGAGGACTCCGGGCTATGGCTACACCTTC.

The V gene is TRBV5-4, the J gene TRBJ2-2; D may be TRBD1 (7 bases). This CDR3 is 20 amino acids long. Germline values: CDR1 SGHNT, CDR2 YYREEE (reference sequence). Between the trimmed V and J ends, which lost 4 bases and 1 base, there was a span of 26 bases. The CDR3 protein is CASSQLGGGGWSENTGELFF. The CDR3 DNA follows: TGTGCCAGCAGCCAGCTGGGAGGAGGGGGCTGGAGCGAGAACACCGGGGAGCTGTTTTTT.

This clone showed up just once. The chain carries TRBV4-1 and TRBJ1-1; perhaps TRBD1 as D (5 bases). CDR3 length: 15 amino acids. Germline values: CDR1 MGHRA, CDR2 YSYEKL. Deletions cut 2 bases from V and 6 bases from J, with 16 bases between. CDR3 sequence (DNA): TGCGCCAGCAGCCAACCAGTCCAGGGCGCGGCTGAAGCTTTCTTT. It codes for CASSQPVQGAAEAFF.

The gene calls are TRBV5-1 and TRBJ2-1, with 9 bases aligning to TRBD2. This CDR3 is built from 15 residues. V was clipped by 0 bases and J by 8 bases; unmatched bases: 6. In germline, CDR1 is SGHRS, CDR2 YFSETQ. DNA of the CDR3: TGCGCCAGCAGCTTGGATGCGGGAGGGCCTTATGAGCAGTTCTTC. As protein: CASSLDAGGPYEQFF.

This clone showed up just once. The rearrangement links TRBV6-5 to TRBJ2-7; D possibly corresponds to TRBD1 (6 bases). The CDR3 extends over 15 amino acids. Trimming left V 0 bases short and J 2 bases short, with 11 bases between. The germline gives CDR1 MNHEY, CDR2 SVGAGI. The DNA of the CDR3 is TGTGCCAGCAGTTACTCCACAGGGCCAACCTACGAGCAGTACTTC. As protein: CASSYSTGPTYEQYF.